This TCR beta chain is drawn from a study of OX40 agonist ivuxolimab in advanced cancers. The germline gives CDR1 MNHEY, CDR2 SMNVEV (reference sequence). Trimming took 3 bases from V and 5 from J, leaving 16 bases between them. CDR3 length equals 15 residues. Data came from immunoSEQ multiplex PCR; TCRdb stores just in-frame clones and leaves some out. Of tens of thousands of clones in the sample, around 85% were seen once. The sample in question was CD4+ or CD8+ T cells sorted from blood, obtained in a trial of the OX40 agonist ivuxolimab. The chain combines TRBV27 with TRBJ1-2, with D perhaps TRBD1 (6 bases). The source is an adult with an advanced solid tumor such as melanoma, head and neck, liver or kidney cancer. The CDR3: CASSFIGRGAYGYTF. The DNA of the CDR3 is TGTGCCAGCAGTTTCATCGGCAGGGGCGCTTATGGCTACACCTTC.